One sample yielded the 4 T cell receptor beta chains listed below, sequenced in a study of tumor-infiltrating lymphocytes in localized non-small cell lung cancer. Sequencing was performed with immunoSEQ multiplex PCR; in TCRdb, only in-frame clones are kept and a portion is missing. The sample consists of some 13,000 clones, around 72% of them appearing once. Source material: uninvolved lung tissue not adjacent to the tumor. These receptors were taken from a human donor with non-small cell lung cancer.

This clone was counted only a few times. The chain couples TRBV28 to TRBJ1-5; 9 nucleotides agree with TRBD1. Germline CDR1 MDHEN, CDR2 SYDVKM. The CDR3 consists of 17 residues. V was pared by 0 bases and J by 7 bases, with 10 bases of the junction left unmatched. The CDR3 sequence is CASSLWTDRGSGQPQHF. In nucleotides, the CDR3 is TGTGCCAGCAGTTTATGGACGGACAGGGGATCAGGGCAGCCCCAGCATTTT.

There are a few counts of this clone. This chain connects TRBV5-1 to TRBJ2-5; D call uncertain. CDR1 SGHRS and CDR2 YFSETQ come from the germline V gene. The CDR3 length is 13 residues. The ends were cut back, 4 bases at V and 5 bases at J, with 12 bases in the middle. The CDR3 loop reads CASSRSTQETQYF. CDR3 nucleotides: TGCGCCAGCAGCCGATCTACCCAGGAGACCCAGTACTTC.

The chain uses TRBV10-3 and TRBJ1-3; no reliable D call. Trimming removed 2 bases from V and 0 bases from J, with 5 bases in between. Germline lookup yields CDR1 ENHRY and CDR2 SYGVKD. The CDR3 length is 14 residues. CDR3 residues: CAISEQISGNTIYF. Written as DNA, the CDR3 is TGTGCCATCAGTGAGCAGATCTCTGGAAACACCATATATTTT.

V usage is TRBV27 and J usage is TRBJ2-7, with 7 bases that match TRBD2. Germline assignment: CDR1 MNHEY and CDR2 SMNVEV (reference sequence). This CDR3 is built from 15 residues. The trim removed 4 bases at V and 0 bases at J, leaving 6 bases unmatched. In nucleotides, the CDR3 is TGTGCCAGCAGTTGGGGGGGACTTAGCTCCTACGAGCAGTACTTC. It specifies CASSWGGLSSYEQYF.